This T cell receptor (beta chain) was identified in a study of T cell responses to AZD1222 COVID-19 vaccine. Note on this clone: The antigen remains unidentified.

The study's findings and limits: Sampled repertoires all dated from after the peak T cell response. After two AZD1222 doses, spike-specific TCR breadth and depth rose versus day 0.

Trimming left V 10 bases short and J 3 bases short, with 10 bases between. CDR3 length equals 12 residues. Produced via immunoSEQ multiplex PCR; TCRdb's table is partial and in-frame only. The profile covers under 200,000 clones, with roughly 90% appearing a single time and around 5.2% taken by the ten largest. The V gene is TRBV12-3 or TRBV12-4, the J gene TRBJ1-5; perhaps TRBD1 as D (5 bases). The sequence derives from an adult in good health. This specimen consisted of peripheral blood, obtained on day 0 of AZD1222 vaccination. The CDR3 protein is CATGDYNQPQHF. CDR3 coding DNA: TGTGCCACCGGGGACTACAATCAGCCCCAGCATTTT.